This entry lists 3 T cell receptor beta chains sequenced from one sample in a study of T cell responses to AZD1222 COVID-19 vaccine. Measured with immunoSEQ multiplex PCR; TCRdb has only the in-frame clones, and not every one. This table holds 70,000 to 90,000 clones, roughly 85% found once. The sample was peripheral blood, taken 28 days after the second AZD1222 dose. Receptor source: an adult who received the AZD1222 COVID-19 vaccine.

The gene calls are TRBV28 and TRBJ2-7; D may correspond to TRBD1 or TRBD2 (5 bases each). CDR3 length: 15 amino acids. V lost 4 bases to trimming and J lost 5 bases, with 18 bases between them. Germline CDR1 reads MDHEN; CDR2 reads SYDVKM. The chain's CDR3 is CASSSPPGAVDEQYF. DNA of the CDR3: TGTGCCAGCAGTTCCCCCCCCGGGGCCGTCGACGAGCAGTACTTC.

The chain couples TRBV7-9 to TRBJ2-5, with 9 bases lining up with TRBD2. Germline V gene lookup returns CDR1 SEHNR and CDR2 FQNEAQ (reference sequence). This CDR3 is built from 17 residues. The junction had 12 bases not matched to a gene; V was cut back by 5 bases and J by 2 bases. The CDR3 coding sequence is TGTGCCAGCAGCCCATACAGAGCGGGGGGTGGGCAAGAGACCCAGTACTTC. Translating gives CASSPYRAGGGQETQYF.

The chain has TRBV4-1 and TRBJ1-4, with D possibly TRBD1 on 6 matching bases. Germline V gene lookup returns CDR1 MGHRA and CDR2 YSYEKL. The germline V and J ends were trimmed by 4 bases and 5 bases, with 14 bases remaining between them. The CDR3 extends over 15 amino acids. The CDR3 loop reads CASSLRTDQNEKLFF. CDR3 DNA: TGCGCCAGCAGCCTCCGGACAGATCAAAATGAAAAACTGTTTTTT.